These 25 T cell receptor beta chains came from one sample sequenced in a study of blood T cell repertoires in COVID-19. TCRdb keeps only in-frame clones here, not all; method: immunoSEQ multiplex PCR. The sample has around 200,000 clones, approximately 85% seen once. The sequenced sample was peripheral blood. These receptors originate from a human donor with active or convalescent COVID-19. The donor label of this sample is uncertain.

The rearrangement joins TRBV11-2 to TRBJ2-5; tentative D call: TRBD1 (5 bases). This CDR3 is 13 amino acids long. CDR1 is SGHAT, CDR2 FQNNGV, per germline. Trimming took 4 bases from V and 5 from J, leaving 11 bases between them. CDR3 residues: CASSWSGKETQYF. For the CDR3, the DNA is TGTGCCAGCAGCTGGTCAGGGAAGGAGACCCAGTACTTC.

V and J are TRBV7-2 and TRBJ1-3; no reliable D call. Germline CDR1 SGHTA, CDR2 FQGNSA. The CDR3 spans 12 residues. V was trimmed by 5 bases and J by 3 bases, leaving 5 bases between them. CDR3 residues: CASSLFGNTIYF. In nucleotides, the CDR3 is TGTGCCAGCAGCCTGTTTGGAAACACCATATATTTT. Using reference TRBV7-2 and TRBJ1-3 for the parts outside the CDR3, the full variable domain is GAGVSQSPSNKVTEKGKDVELRCDPISGHTALYWYRQSLGQGLEFLIYFQGNSAPDKSGLPSDRFSAERTGGSVSTLTIQRTQQEDSAVYLCASSLFGNTIYFGEGSWLTVV.

Regarding this clone: Other DNA sequences in the sample encode the same CDR3. V and J are TRBV5-1 and TRBJ2-7; 9 positions agree with TRBD2. Germline V lookup: CDR1 SGHRS, CDR2 YFSETQ. The CDR3 has 14 amino acids. V lost 4 bases and J lost 1; bases outside the gene matches: 3. The CDR3 bases are TGCGCCAGCAGCCTGACTAGCGGATCCTACGAGCAGTACTTC. This gives the protein CASSLTSGSYEQYF.

J is TRBJ1-4 and V is TRBV7-9, with 9 bases aligning to TRBD1. Trimming removed 5 bases from V and 8 bases from J; junction bases left unmatched: 6. The CDR3 totals 14 residues. Germline lookup yields CDR1 SEHNR and CDR2 FQNEAQ (reference sequence). CDR3 nucleotides: TGTGCCAGCAGCCAAACAGGGGGCCGGGAAAAACTGTTTTTT. This gives the protein CASSQTGGREKLFF.

The gene calls are TRBV5-4 and TRBJ1-1; unclear D gene. Germline V gives CDR1 SGHNT, CDR2 YYREEE (reference sequence). This CDR3 comprises 14 residues. The V and J ends lost 3 bases and 0 bases respectively, with 9 bases between them. The CDR3: CASSYGYMNTEAFF. DNA for the CDR3: TGTGCCAGCAGCTACGGGTACATGAACACTGAAGCTTTCTTT. Using reference TRBV5-4 and TRBJ1-1 for the parts outside the CDR3, the full variable domain is ETGVTQSPTHLIKTRGQQVTLRCSSQSGHNTVSWYQQALGQGPQFIFQYYREEENGRGNFPPRFSGLQFPNYSSELNVNALELDDSALYLCASSYGYMNTEAFFGQGTRLTVV.

This clone was counted a single time. V and J are TRBV20-1 and TRBJ2-7; D ambiguous. The CDR3 has 11 residues. Germline V lookup: CDR1 DFQATT, CDR2 SNEGSKA (reference sequence). Trimming removed 3 bases at V and 6 bases at J, with 9 bases between. The CDR3 region is CSASGPGEQYF. The CDR3 DNA reads TGCAGTGCTAGTGGCCCGGGCGAGCAGTACTTC.

This chain connects TRBV7-2 to TRBJ1-4, with 9 bases aligning to TRBD1. This CDR3 region has 19 residues. The ends lost 1 base at V and 0 bases at J; junction bases unmatched: 9. Germline lookup yields CDR1 SGHTA and CDR2 FQGNSA. CDR3 sequence (DNA): TGTGCCAGCAGCTTAGTAGGGACAGGGACATTTGCAACTAATGAAAAACTGTTTTTT. This sequence encodes CASSLVGTGTFATNEKLFF.

CDR3 coding DNA: TGTGCCAGCAGCTGGGGTTCCGGGACAGCTAGCAATCAGCCCCAGCATTTT. This translates into CASSWGSGTASNQPQHF. The V gene is TRBV5-5, the J gene TRBJ1-5; 7 bases map to TRBD1. This CDR3 has 17 residues. The V segment lost 3 bases and the J segment 0 bases; nucleotides outside the gene matches: 9. CDR1 and CDR2 from the germline V gene are SGHKS and YYEKEE (reference sequence). The variable domain in full, completed from reference TRBV5-5 and TRBJ1-5, reads DAGVTQSPTHLIKTRGQQVTLRCSPISGHKSVSWYQQVLGQGPQFIFQYYEKEERGRGNFPDRFSARQFPNYSSELNVNALLLGDSALYLCASSWGSGTASNQPQHFGDGTRLSIL.

In this sample, this clone turned up a few times. V and J are TRBV19 and TRBJ1-4; 8 bases map to TRBD1. This CDR3 has 12 amino acids. The V segment lost 8 bases and the J segment 7 bases; nucleotides outside the gene matches: 3. The germline CDR1 and CDR2 sequences are LNHDA and SQIVND (reference sequence). CDR3 amino acids: CASQGASEKLFF. The CDR3 bases are TGTGCCAGTCAGGGGGCTTCTGAAAAACTGTTTTTT.

The chain has TRBV20-1 and TRBJ1-1; D ambiguous. Germline V gives CDR1 DFQATT, CDR2 SNEGSKA (reference sequence). Trimming shortened V by 3 bases and J by 0 bases, and 8 bases separated the two germline ends. This CDR3 has 13 residues. CDR3 coding DNA: TGCAGTGCTAGTCGGGATCTGAACACTGAAGCTTTCTTT. Translated, it gives CSASRDLNTEAFF.

The V and J genes are TRBV19 and TRBJ2-7; a weak D match, TRBD2 (7 bases). The V end was cut by 5 bases, the J end by 5 bases, with 19 bases between. Germline CDR1 is LNHDA and CDR2 is SQIVND (reference sequence). The CDR3 runs to 15 residues. CDR3 amino acids: CASSGSGAGEDEQYF. In DNA form, the CDR3 reads TGTGCCAGTAGTGGCTCGGGGGCGGGAGAGGACGAGCAGTACTTC.

About this clone: Additional DNA sequences in this sample encode the identical CDR3. This chain connects TRBV19 to TRBJ1-5; D gene unclear. Germline V gene data show CDR1 as LNHDA and CDR2 as SQIVND (reference sequence). With 3 bases removed from V and 4 bases from J, the gap between germline ends came to 4 bases. The CDR3 runs to 12 residues. CDR3 sequence: CASSILNQPQHF. DNA of the CDR3: TGTGCCAGTAGTATCCTTAATCAGCCCCAGCATTTT.

This clone showed up just a few times. This chain connects TRBV2 to TRBJ1-5, with 8 bases fitting TRBD1. CDR3 length equals 17 residues. Germline lookup yields CDR1 SNHLY and CDR2 FYNNEI. The trim removed 7 bases at V and 0 bases at J, leaving 11 bases unmatched. As DNA, the CDR3 is TGTGCCAGCACCAAGAGGTTGGGACAGGATAGCAATCAGCCCCAGCATTTT. Translating it yields CASTKRLGQDSNQPQHF.

The J gene is TRBJ2-1, the V gene TRBV30; unclear D gene. CDR3 length equals 12 residues. Looked up from germline, CDR1 is GTSNPN and CDR2 is SVGIG (reference sequence). Trimming stripped 8 bases from V and 4 bases from J, with 12 bases between. CDR3 bases: TGTGCCCTTAGCTACCTATACAATGAGCAGTTCTTC. Its protein product is CALSYLYNEQFF.

The J gene is TRBJ1-3, the V gene TRBV29-1; D gene uncertain. The CDR3 runs to 15 residues. V lost 7 bases and J lost 0, with 16 bases in between. The V gene's germline CDR1 is SQVTM and CDR2 ANQGSEA. Here the CDR3 reads CSADLQSGSGNTIYF. CDR3 sequence (DNA): TGCAGCGCAGATTTACAGAGCGGCTCTGGAAACACCATATATTTT.

The V call is TRBV24-1, the J call TRBJ1-2; TRBD1 agrees at 9 bases. CDR1 is KGHDR and CDR2 is SFDVKD in the germline V gene. Trimming removed 4 bases from V and 7 bases from J; junction bases left unmatched: 3. This CDR3 region has 13 residues. CDR3 residues: CATSEGTGFGYTF. CDR3 DNA: TGTGCCACCAGTGAAGGGACAGGGTTTGGCTACACCTTC.

V usage is TRBV9 and J usage is TRBJ2-1, with TRBD1 identical over 8 bases. The length of the CDR3 is 13 residues. V lost 4 bases to trimming and J lost 6 bases; unmatched junction nucleotides: 3. Germline CDR1 is SGDLS and CDR2 is YYNGEE. CDR3 residues: CASSLQGGNEQFF. In DNA form, the CDR3 reads TGTGCCAGCAGCTTACAGGGGGGCAATGAGCAGTTCTTC.

The V and J genes are TRBV6-6 and TRBJ1-4, with 9 bases matching TRBD1. Germline CDR1 MNHNY, CDR2 SVGAGI (reference sequence). CDR3 size: 17 residues. V lost 5 bases and J lost 8; bases outside the gene matches: 15. DNA of the CDR3: TGTGCCAGCAGTCCCCAACCAGGAACAGGGGGCAGGGAAAAACTGTTTTTT. It yields the protein CASSPQPGTGGREKLFF.

The V call is TRBV24-1, the J call TRBJ1-2; 9 nucleotides align to TRBD1. Germline loops: CDR1 KGHDR, CDR2 SFDVKD. V shed 3 bases, J shed 5 bases, and the junction held 12 bases outside the gene matches. This CDR3 region has 17 residues. The CDR3 DNA reads TGTGCCACCAGTGATGCTTCTCCCATAGGACAGGGGTATGGCTACACCTTC. It encodes CATSDASPIGQGYGYTF.

The J gene is TRBJ1-2, the V gene TRBV5-1, with TRBD1 as a possible D gene (6 bases). This CDR3 region has 13 residues. The V gene's germline CDR1 is SGHRS and CDR2 YFSETQ. Trimming cost V 0 bases and J 4 bases, with 7 bases left between them. The CDR3 loop is CASSLVTGYGYTF. Here the CDR3 DNA reads TGCGCCAGCAGCTTGGTGACAGGCTATGGCTACACCTTC.

The chain combines TRBV10-3 with TRBJ2-1, with D unclear. CDR1 and CDR2 from the germline V gene are ENHRY and SYGVKD. The ends were cut back, 5 bases at V and 4 bases at J, with 9 bases in the middle. CDR3 size: 13 residues. In DNA, the CDR3 is TGTGCCATCAGTAAGCCAGGATACAATGAGCAGTTCTTC. This gives the protein CAISKPGYNEQFF.

This clone rates as medium-sized. This chain uses TRBV20-1 with TRBJ1-1; D not certain. Trimming shortened V by 5 bases and J by 8 bases, and 12 bases separated the two germline ends. The CDR3 loop spans 11 amino acids. Looked up from germline, CDR1 is DFQATT and CDR2 is SNEGSKA (reference sequence). The CDR3: CSAQSGGEAFF. As DNA, the CDR3 is TGCAGTGCTCAGAGCGGAGGCGAAGCTTTCTTT.

The V call is TRBV29-1, the J call TRBJ2-7; D might be TRBD1 (6 bases). Germline CDR1 SQVTM, CDR2 ANQGSEA. The CDR3 length is 13 residues. Trimming cost V 7 bases and J 5 bases, with 18 bases left between them. The CDR3 reads CSARDTRGHEQYF. CDR3 sequence (DNA): TGCAGCGCTAGGGACACCAGGGGCCACGAGCAGTACTTC.

This rearrangement joins TRBV6-5 to TRBJ2-5; 10 bases line up with TRBD1. The ends lost 6 bases at V and 3 bases at J; junction bases unmatched: 7. From germline, CDR1 is MNHEY and CDR2 SVGAGI. There are 15 residues in the CDR3. CDR3 sequence reads: CASRTDRGWEETQYF. Written as DNA, the CDR3 is TGTGCCAGCAGGACGGACAGGGGGTGGGAAGAGACCCAGTACTTC.

The chain carries TRBV2 and TRBJ1-2, with no clear D. The CDR3 contains 15 residues. CDR1 SNHLY and CDR2 FYNNEI come from the germline V gene. Deletions cut 4 bases from V and 8 bases from J, with 20 bases between. Here the CDR3 reads CASSVGRNYGRGYTF. CDR3 coding DNA: TGTGCCAGCAGTGTAGGTCGGAACTACGGGAGGGGCTACACCTTC.